This T cell receptor (beta chain) was captured in a study of cytomegalovirus exposure and HLA in healthy donors. Amplification used 60 Vbeta primers and 13 Jbeta primers. Here immunoSEQ multiplex PCR was the method, and the copy in TCRdb shows in-frame clones only, minus some. The sample includes 160,000 or so clones, roughly four fifths of them seen just once. The study, taken as a whole, reports: HLA alleles were associated with fewer than 20,000 TCR beta sequences in a later analysis at 0.05 false discovery rate. V- and J-gene trimming in TCR beta was tied to a missense DCLRE1C variant by an analysis performed later. Specific recognition of CMV antigens was confirmed in vitro for a few chains (all CMV-associated). Rare sequences made up most TCRs, while some public TCRs were found in many donors.

Points on this clone: Antigen: not known. This sample includes further DNA sequences coding for the same CDR3.

The sequenced sample was PBMCs. The TCR originated in a woman between 45 and 65 years old in good health and CMV-seronegative.

The CDR3 protein is CASSPGLAGVHEQFF. The CDR3 DNA reads as TGCGCCAGCAGCCCAGGACTAGCGGGAGTACATGAGCAGTTCTTC. This chain links TRBV4-1 with TRBJ2-1; 13 nucleotides align to TRBD2. Germline V gives CDR1 MGHRA, CDR2 YSYEKL. V shed 4 bases and J 8 bases; nucleotides not matched to a gene: 5. This CDR3 has 15 residues.